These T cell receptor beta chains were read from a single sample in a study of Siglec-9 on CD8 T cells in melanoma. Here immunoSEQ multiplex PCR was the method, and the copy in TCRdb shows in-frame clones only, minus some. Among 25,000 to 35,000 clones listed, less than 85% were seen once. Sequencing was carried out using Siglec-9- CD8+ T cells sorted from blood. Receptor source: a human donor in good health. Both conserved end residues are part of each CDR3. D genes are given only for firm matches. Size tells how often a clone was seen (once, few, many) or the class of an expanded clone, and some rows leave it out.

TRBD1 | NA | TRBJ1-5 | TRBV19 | CASSTDREFYSNQPQHF | TGTGCCAGTAGTACCGACAGGGAGTTTTATAGCAATCAGCCCCAGCATTTT
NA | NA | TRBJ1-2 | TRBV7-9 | CASSLGGGINYGYTF | TGTGCCAGCAGCTTAGGGGGCGGGATTAACTATGGCTACACCTTC
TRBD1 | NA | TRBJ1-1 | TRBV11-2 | CASSLQGGKAFF | TGTGCCAGCAGCCTACAGGGGGGTAAAGCTTTCTTT
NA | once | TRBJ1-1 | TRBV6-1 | CASSEFQENTEAFF | TGTGCCAGCAGTGAGTTTCAGGAGAACACTGAAGCTTTCTTT
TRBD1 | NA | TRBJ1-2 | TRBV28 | CASSLYPRDRGNYGYTF | TGTGCCAGCAGCCTCTACCCCCGGGACAGGGGGAACTATGGCTACACCTTC
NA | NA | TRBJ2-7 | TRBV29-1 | CSVVDRDSSYEQYF | TGCAGCGTTGTTGATAGGGACTCATCCTACGAGCAGTACTTC
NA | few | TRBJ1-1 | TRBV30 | CAWAPGVGWPEAFF | TGTGCCTGGGCCCCGGGGGTAGGCTGGCCTGAAGCTTTCTTT
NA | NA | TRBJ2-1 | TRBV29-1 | CSAGGTTYNEQFF | TGCAGCGCCGGTGGTACAACCTACAATGAGCAGTTCTTC
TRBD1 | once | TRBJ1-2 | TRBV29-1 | CSVDVRDSMGYGYTF | TGCAGCGTTGACGTAAGGGACAGCATGGGCTATGGCTACACCTTC
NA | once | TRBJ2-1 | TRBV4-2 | CASSQERTNYFEQFF | TGTGCCAGCAGCCAAGAAAGGACGAACTACTTTGAGCAGTTCTTC
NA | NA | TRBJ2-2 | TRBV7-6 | CASSLTGELFF | TGTGCCAGCAGCTTAACCGGGGAGCTGTTTTTT
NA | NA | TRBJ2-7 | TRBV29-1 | CSVLMATYEQYF | TGCAGCGTTTTGATGGCAACCTACGAGCAGTACTTC
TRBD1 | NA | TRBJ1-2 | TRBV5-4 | CASNGRQGAGGYTF | TGTGCCAGCAACGGCAGACAGGGGGCGGGCGGCTACACCTTC
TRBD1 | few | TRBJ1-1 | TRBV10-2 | CATQTGFYANTEAFF | TGCGCCACCCAGACAGGGTTTTACGCAAACACTGAAGCTTTCTTT
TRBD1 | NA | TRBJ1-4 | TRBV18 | CASSRDSWDAPNEKLFF | TGTGCCAGCTCACGGGACAGCTGGGACGCACCTAATGAAAAACTGTTTTTT
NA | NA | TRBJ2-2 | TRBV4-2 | CASSQGLENTGELFF | TGTGCCAGCAGCCAAGGACTAGAAAACACCGGGGAGCTGTTTTTT
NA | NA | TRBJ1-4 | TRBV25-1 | CASSEPFSEKLFF | TGTGCCAGCAGTGAACCCTTTAGTGAAAAACTGTTTTTT
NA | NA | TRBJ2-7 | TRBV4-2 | CASSQEDTVSYEQYF | TGTGCCAGCAGCCAAGAAGATACAGTCTCCTACGAGCAGTACTTC
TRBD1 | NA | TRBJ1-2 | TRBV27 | CASSLAGTGYGYTF | TGTGCCAGCAGTTTGGCCGGGACAGGGTATGGCTACACCTTC
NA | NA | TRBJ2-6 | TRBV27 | CASTLSGANVLTF | TGTGCCAGCACCCTTTCTGGGGCCAACGTCCTGACTTTC
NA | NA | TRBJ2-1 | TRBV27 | CASSSPRVGNEQFF | TGTGCCAGCAGTTCCCCCAGGGTCGGGAATGAGCAGTTCTTC
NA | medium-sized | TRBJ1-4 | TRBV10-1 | CASSEVAGSGEKLFF | TGCGCCAGCAGTGAGGTCGCCGGATCCGGTGAAAAACTGTTTTTT
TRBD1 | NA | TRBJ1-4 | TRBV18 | CASSTAGGASNEKLFF | TGTGCCAGCTCAACGGCAGGGGGCGCTTCTAATGAAAAACTGTTTTTT
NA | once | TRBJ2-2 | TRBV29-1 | CSVAGDTGELFF | TGCAGCGTTGCAGGGGATACCGGGGAGCTGTTTTTT
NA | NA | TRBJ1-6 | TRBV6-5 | CASRGINSPLHF | TGTGCCAGCAGGGGAATAAACTCACCCCTCCACTTT
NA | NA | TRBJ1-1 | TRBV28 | CASRFLPGRSTEAFF | TGTGCCAGCAGGTTCTTGCCGGGGCGAAGTACTGAAGCTTTCTTT
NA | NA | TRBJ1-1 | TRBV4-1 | CASSQETDSYTEAFF | TGCGCCAGCAGCCAAGAAACCGACAGCTACACTGAAGCTTTCTTT
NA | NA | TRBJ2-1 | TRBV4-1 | CASSVGSYEQFF | TGCGCCAGCAGCGTCGGGAGCTATGAGCAGTTCTTC
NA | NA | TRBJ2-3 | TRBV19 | CASTRTGGDTQYF | TGTGCCAGTACCCGGACTGGGGGAGATACGCAGTATTTT